This T cell receptor beta chain was sequenced for a study of T cells in Graves' hyperthyroidism and ophthalmopathy (dated by TCRdb to between 2019 and 2020). Regarding the study in general: Peripheral blood was sampled at the time of initial diagnosis, prior to any treatment. To identify TCR V-J signatures that set the groups apart, the researchers used a discovery cohort of 90 to 100 patients, made up of some 41 with Graves' ophthalmopathy and about 55 with stable Graves' hyperthyroidism. Prospective prediction of ophthalmopathy was tested in an independent validation cohort consisting of 18 to 20 hyperthyroidism patients and more than 15 patients who later progressed to ophthalmopathy. For training and testing, the 100 patients in the discovery cohort were randomly divided in a 7:3 ratio. In about 6 Graves' hyperthyroidism patients, the study also compared T-cell repertoires from thyroid tissue with T-cell repertoires from blood. Once sampling was done, hyperthyroidism patients were given methimazole at a starting dose of 30 mg daily, whereas ophthalmopathy patients were given high-dose intravenous methylprednisolone. According to the paper, TCR Vbeta CDR3 sequencing was carried out on 135 peripheral blood samples, which came from about 45 ophthalmopathy, 80 or so hyperthyroidism and about 17 progressor patients.

What the work shows at the level of the full study, not this receptor alone: During validation, the model predicted progression to ophthalmopathy a median of around 6 months ahead of onset, with roughly 65% sensitivity and about 75% specificity. Most expanded thyroid clonotypes (frequency above 0.001) were also detected in blood, suggesting blood repertoires may reflect thyroid immune responses. In cross-validation, a model built on a 13 V-J signature told ophthalmopathy apart from stable hyperthyroidism with 85% to 90% sensitivity and about 81% specificity, and in testing the same model reached 80%/75%. No statistical method was used to fix the sample size in advance, and group allocation was not hidden from the investigators.

CDR1 and CDR2 (MNHNS, SASEGT) derive from the germline V gene. Including the terminal cysteine and phenylalanine, the CDR3 comprises 14 residues. Just CDR3 DNA is preserved here, 42 bases in frame from base 1. The germline V end is reduced by 7 bases and the J end by 6 bases; junction bases left unmatched: 8. Ophthalmopathy patients had moderately to severely active disease, with a Clinical Activity Score of 3 or more, a NOSPECS grade of 4 or more, and a disease duration of less than 3 months. Any patient with an uncontrolled infection, another autoimmune disease, pregnancy or lactation was excluded. Diagnoses relied on clinical symptoms, serum thyroxine and TRAb, thyroid ultrasound and orbital computed tomography. PBMCs were separated from roughly 9.6 ml of fresh peripheral blood using Ficoll-Paque density gradient centrifugation. Trizol reagent was used to extract total RNA, and RNA quality was then checked on an Agilent 2100 Bioanalyzer.

About this clonotype: Its antigen is not yet known. The sample holds no much larger clone one base away, and base qualities are not on file.

The TCR beta CDR3 regions were amplified from the RNA transcripts. The first round of RT-PCR for the TCR CDR3 was performed with the HTBI primer set and the Qiagen OneStep RT-PCR kit. Libraries were constructed in a second round of multiplex PCR, after which size selection and purification were carried out. Paired-end sequencing of the libraries was performed with 100 bp reads on an Illumina HiSeq2000. Per the source publication's procedure: Raw data were processed with SOAPnuke, discarding reads with adapters, uncalled bases, mean Phred below 15, or no exact constant-primer or identifier match. COPE v1.2.5 was used to merge high-quality paired reads, and clonotypes were defined as unique nucleotide sequences. MiTCR v1.1 was used to align the clonotypes against IMGT TRBV, TRBD and TRBJ reference segments. Only V-J combinations with frequency above 0.0001, covering 98% to 99.2% of repertoires, were analysed. A TCS score was defined as the ratio between F50 (clonal expansion) and ExV (chaos), using BLOSUM62-based TCRdist between CDR3 peptides within each V-J. Welch's t-statistics and random forest reduced roughly 540 V-J features to roughly 13, which were used in a naive Bayes classifier (R e1071). TCRdb handled the public reads itself, with Q25 trimming in fastp and clone calling in MiXCR, and kept productive beta chains. Every CDR3 protein is listed once, alongside the most common genes and DNA of its rows. The V and J calls were not made by the authors but by TCRdb's processing. Recorded for this sample are 530,000 or so distinct CDR3 sequences; over 15% of them occurred a single time. The ten top clones hold roughly 15% of the sample.

This TCR was sampled from a young woman with Graves' ophthalmopathy. Sequencing was performed on blood. The sequence links TRBV6-1 to TRBJ2-1, and TRBD2 matches 8 of the central bases. The CDR3 sequence is CASISGSLFNEQFF. The DNA is as follows: TGTGCCAGCATAAGCGGGAGCCTTTTCAATGAGCAGTTCTTC.